A selection of T cell receptor beta chains follows, all from one sample in a study of cytomegalovirus exposure and HLA in healthy donors. Sequencing used immunoSEQ multiplex PCR; TCRdb keeps in-frame clones, though not all of them. The sample yields about 160,000 clones, 60% to 85% seen once. Sequencing was carried out using PBMCs. The receptors here all came from a man between 25 and 39 years old in good health and CMV-seropositive. Each CDR3 is given with its conserved first and last residue. The order of the fields is clone size, D gene, V gene, J gene, CDR3 protein, CDR3 DNA. The D gene is left open where the match is weak. Rows give clone size only sometimes, using once, few, many, or a class for an expanded clone.

abundance: .; d_gene: .; v_gene: TRBV7-9; j_gene: TRBJ2-1; CDR3aa: CASSIKSVYTEQFF; CDR3nt: TGTGCCAGCAGCATAAAAAGCGTGTATACTGAGCAGTTCTTC
abundance: few; d_gene: .; v_gene: TRBV4-2; j_gene: TRBJ2-7; CDR3aa: CASSQEGQHSYEQYF; CDR3nt: TGTGCCAGCAGCCAAGAGGGGCAGCACTCCTACGAGCAGTACTTC
abundance: .; d_gene: TRBD1; v_gene: TRBV4-1; j_gene: TRBJ1-6; CDR3aa: CASSQEGTGSSPLHF; CDR3nt: TGCGCCAGCAGCCAAGAGGGGACAGGGAGTTCACCCCTCCACTTT
abundance: once; d_gene: TRBD2; v_gene: TRBV16; j_gene: TRBJ2-7; CDR3aa: CASSPREGGEQYF; CDR3nt: TGTGCCAGCAGCCCTCGGGAGGGGGGCGAGCAGTACTTC
abundance: .; d_gene: TRBD1; v_gene: TRBV7-2; j_gene: TRBJ2-7; CDR3aa: CASSWTGGFIEQYF; CDR3nt: TGTGCCAGCAGCTGGACAGGGGGCTTTATCGAGCAGTACTTC
abundance: .; d_gene: TRBD1; v_gene: TRBV19; j_gene: TRBJ1-5; CDR3aa: CASSIQQGIGQPQHF; CDR3nt: TGTGCCAGTAGTATTCAACAGGGGATAGGTCAGCCCCAGCATTTT
abundance: .; d_gene: TRBD1; v_gene: TRBV7-9; j_gene: TRBJ1-4; CDR3aa: CASSHRDRGVWATNEKLFF; CDR3nt: TGTGCCAGCAGCCACCGGGACAGGGGTGTATGGGCAACTAATGAAAAACTGTTTTTT
abundance: .; d_gene: TRBD1; v_gene: TRBV5-1; j_gene: TRBJ2-7; CDR3aa: CASSLGQGAHEQYF; CDR3nt: TGCGCCAGCAGCCTAGGACAGGGCGCCCACGAGCAGTACTTC
abundance: once; d_gene: .; v_gene: TRBV5-6; j_gene: TRBJ2-7; CDR3aa: CASSLEHRYEQYF; CDR3nt: TGTGCCAGCAGCTTGGAACACAGATACGAGCAGTACTTC
abundance: .; d_gene: .; v_gene: TRBV5-6; j_gene: TRBJ2-5; CDR3aa: CASTSHGREKTQYF; CDR3nt: TGTGCCAGCACCTCCCATGGCAGGGAAAAGACCCAGTACTTC
abundance: .; d_gene: .; v_gene: TRBV10-3; j_gene: TRBJ1-2; CDR3aa: CAISDQGPGYTF; CDR3nt: TGTGCCATCAGTGACCAGGGGCCTGGCTACACCTTC
abundance: .; d_gene: TRBD1; v_gene: TRBV5-4; j_gene: TRBJ2-5; CDR3aa: CASSVQGAQETQYF; CDR3nt: TGTGCCAGCAGCGTACAGGGGGCGCAAGAGACCCAGTACTTC
abundance: few; d_gene: TRBD2; v_gene: TRBV27; j_gene: TRBJ2-7; CDR3aa: CASSLEPSRGDFYEQYF; CDR3nt: TGTGCCAGCAGTTTAGAACCCTCCCGGGGGGACTTCTACGAGCAGTACTTC
abundance: .; d_gene: TRBD1; v_gene: TRBV5-1; j_gene: TRBJ1-4; CDR3aa: CASSTRGATNEKLFF; CDR3nt: TGCGCCAGCAGCACCAGGGGGGCAACTAATGAAAAACTGTTTTTT
abundance: .; d_gene: TRBD1; v_gene: TRBV6-6; j_gene: TRBJ1-1; CDR3aa: CASSYSGTGNTEAFF; CDR3nt: TGTGCCAGCAGTTACTCCGGGACAGGGAACACTGAAGCTTTCTTT
abundance: .; d_gene: TRBD2; v_gene: TRBV12-5; j_gene: TRBJ2-7; CDR3aa: CASGLGLAPYEQYF; CDR3nt: TGTGCTAGTGGTTTGGGACTAGCTCCCTACGAGCAGTACTTC
abundance: .; d_gene: .; v_gene: TRBV19; j_gene: TRBJ2-5; CDR3aa: CASREGTLQETQYF; CDR3nt: TGTGCCAGTAGGGAGGGGACTCTACAAGAGACCCAGTACTTC
abundance: .; d_gene: .; v_gene: TRBV6-1; j_gene: TRBJ2-3; CDR3aa: CASSEGTVGTDTQYF; CDR3nt: TGTGCCAGCAGTGAAGGAACAGTTGGCACAGATACGCAGTATTTT
abundance: .; d_gene: .; v_gene: TRBV9; j_gene: TRBJ1-5; CDR3aa: CARGAVDSEQHF; CDR3nt: TGTGCCAGAGGGGCGGTCGATAGTGAGCAGCATTTT
abundance: few; d_gene: .; v_gene: TRBV19; j_gene: TRBJ1-2; CDR3aa: CASSIAGSSYGYTF; CDR3nt: TGTGCCAGTAGTATAGCCGGGAGTTCCTATGGCTACACCTTC
abundance: .; d_gene: .; v_gene: TRBV11-1; j_gene: TRBJ2-3; CDR3aa: CASSSRTIRSTDTQYF; CDR3nt: TGTGCCAGCAGTTCCAGGACTATTCGGAGCACAGATACGCAGTATTTT
abundance: .; d_gene: TRBD1; v_gene: TRBV2; j_gene: TRBJ2-7; CDR3aa: CASSETGTGNSYEQYF; CDR3nt: TGTGCCAGCAGTGAGACCGGGACAGGCAACTCCTACGAGCAGTACTTC
abundance: .; d_gene: .; v_gene: TRBV6-6; j_gene: TRBJ2-1; CDR3aa: CATAGNEQFF; CDR3nt: TGTGCCACCGCGGGGAATGAGCAGTTCTTC
abundance: .; d_gene: TRBD1; v_gene: TRBV7-9; j_gene: TRBJ1-4; CDR3aa: CASSPGQGWEKLFF; CDR3nt: TGTGCCAGCAGCCCAGGACAGGGCTGGGAAAAACTGTTTTTT
abundance: .; d_gene: .; v_gene: TRBV19; j_gene: TRBJ1-5; CDR3aa: CASNQDSNSNQPQHF; CDR3nt: TGTGCCAGTAATCAGGACAGTAATAGCAATCAGCCCCAGCATTTT
abundance: .; d_gene: TRBD1; v_gene: TRBV4-3; j_gene: TRBJ1-6; CDR3aa: CASSQDWGQGIENSPLHF; CDR3nt: TGCGCCAGCAGCCAAGATTGGGGACAGGGTATAGAGAATTCACCCCTCCACTTT
abundance: .; d_gene: .; v_gene: TRBV7-2; j_gene: TRBJ2-5; CDR3aa: CASSQGSSDIQETQYF; CDR3nt: TGTGCCAGCAGCCAGGGCTCGTCCGATATCCAAGAGACCCAGTACTTC
abundance: few; d_gene: .; v_gene: TRBV7-2; j_gene: TRBJ2-7; CDR3aa: CASSERELARYPWEQYF; CDR3nt: TGTGCCAGCAGCGAGAGAGAATTGGCCAGGTATCCCTGGGAGCAGTACTTC
abundance: .; d_gene: TRBD1; v_gene: TRBV4-1; j_gene: TRBJ1-6; CDR3aa: CASSQGGWDSQYNSPLHF; CDR3nt: TGCGCCAGCAGCCAAGGGGGCTGGGACAGCCAATATAATTCACCCCTCCACTTT
abundance: .; d_gene: TRBD1; v_gene: TRBV28; j_gene: TRBJ2-2; CDR3aa: CASSLYGQGRTGELFF; CDR3nt: TGTGCCAGCAGTTTATACGGACAGGGAAGAACCGGGGAGCTGTTTTTT
abundance: .; d_gene: .; v_gene: TRBV5-6; j_gene: TRBJ2-1; CDR3aa: CASSYPGLPPPEQFF; CDR3nt: TGTGCCAGCAGTTATCCGGGACTTCCACCGCCTGAGCAGTTCTTC
abundance: .; d_gene: .; v_gene: TRBV6-5; j_gene: TRBJ1-1; CDR3aa: CASSPAGMNTEAFF; CDR3nt: TGTGCCAGCAGTCCCGCAGGCATGAACACTGAAGCTTTCTTT
abundance: few; d_gene: TRBD1; v_gene: TRBV5-5; j_gene: TRBJ1-1; CDR3aa: CASSVWTGGGSEAFF; CDR3nt: TGTGCCAGCAGCGTCTGGACAGGGGGCGGTTCTGAAGCTTTCTTT
abundance: .; d_gene: .; v_gene: TRBV6-5; j_gene: TRBJ1-6; CDR3aa: CASSSRGSFNSPLHF; CDR3nt: TGTGCCAGCAGTTCCCGGGGGTCCTTTAATTCACCCCTCCACTTT
abundance: few; d_gene: TRBD1; v_gene: TRBV4-1; j_gene: TRBJ2-7; CDR3aa: CASSQVGTGTYEQYF; CDR3nt: TGCGCCAGCAGCCAAGTGGGGACAGGGACCTACGAGCAGTACTTC
abundance: .; d_gene: .; v_gene: TRBV5-1; j_gene: TRBJ2-2; CDR3aa: CASSLEGRRAGGELFF; CDR3nt: TGCGCCAGCAGCTTGGAGGGAAGGAGGGCTGGCGGGGAGCTGTTTTTT
abundance: once; d_gene: TRBD2; v_gene: TRBV5-7; j_gene: TRBJ2-7; CDR3aa: CASSLELAASYEQYF; CDR3nt: TGTGCCAGCAGCTTGGAGCTAGCGGCCTCTTACGAGCAGTACTTC
abundance: .; d_gene: .; v_gene: TRBV5-1; j_gene: TRBJ1-1; CDR3aa: CASSLDRRSLNTEAFF; CDR3nt: TGCGCCAGCAGCTTGGACAGGAGATCCCTGAACACTGAAGCTTTCTTT
abundance: .; d_gene: .; v_gene: TRBV4-1; j_gene: TRBJ1-3; CDR3aa: CASTLGGANGNTIYF; CDR3nt: TGCGCCAGCACCCTCGGTGGGGCGAACGGAAACACCATATATTTT
abundance: .; d_gene: .; v_gene: TRBV6-6; j_gene: TRBJ2-3; CDR3aa: CASSLLLSVGDTQYF; CDR3nt: TGTGCCAGCAGTTTGCTCTTGTCGGTTGGAGATACGCAGTATTTT
abundance: few; d_gene: .; v_gene: TRBV6-5; j_gene: TRBJ2-3; CDR3aa: CASSPGSTDTQYF; CDR3nt: TGTGCCAGCAGTCCAGGCTCCACAGATACGCAGTATTTT
abundance: .; d_gene: .; v_gene: TRBV10-3; j_gene: TRBJ2-3; CDR3aa: CAISRGDGSTDTQYF; CDR3nt: TGTGCCATCAGCAGGGGTGACGGAAGCACAGATACGCAGTATTTT
abundance: once; d_gene: TRBD2; v_gene: TRBV9; j_gene: TRBJ2-3; CDR3aa: CASSARRRRGTSGTDTQYF; CDR3nt: TGTGCCAGCAGCGCCCGACGAAGAAGAGGGACTAGCGGCACAGATACGCAGTATTTT
abundance: .; d_gene: .; v_gene: TRBV7-6; j_gene: TRBJ2-7; CDR3aa: CASSGGARYEQYF; CDR3nt: TGTGCCAGCAGCGGCGGGGCTCGATACGAGCAGTACTTC
abundance: .; d_gene: TRBD1; v_gene: TRBV16; j_gene: TRBJ2-7; CDR3aa: CASSRLLGQGSYEQYF; CDR3nt: TGTGCCAGCAGCCGCCTTTTGGGACAGGGGTCCTACGAGCAGTACTTC
abundance: .; d_gene: .; v_gene: TRBV19; j_gene: TRBJ2-5; CDR3aa: CASSNTHQETQYF; CDR3nt: TGTGCCAGTAGTAACACCCACCAAGAGACCCAGTACTTC